This TCR beta chain comes out of a study of Tregs in tolerant kidney transplant recipients (dated by TCRdb to the late 2010s). Regarding the complete study: Transplants used related donors with nonmyeloablative bone marrow transplantation; mixed chimerism was transient in the human trials. TCRbeta sequencing was used in the study to identify donor-specific regulatory T cells before combined kidney and bone marrow transplantation, and the identified cells were then tracked after transplant. General study outcomes and caveats: For some patients, the PCR primers changed as time went on, which meant samples from those patients could not be compared with one another at the nucleotide level. Although technical replication error seemed to be minimal, the question of biological reproducibility was not addressed directly. The study was limited by small patient numbers, and the findings need validation in larger populations and under other immunosuppression protocols. In tolerant patients, donor-specific Tregs expanded more than Tregs overall, which suggests antigen-driven rather than nonspecific expansion. Expanding Tregs with activated donor B cells appeared to identify the most biologically relevant and donor-specific TCRbeta repertoire.

On this clone itself: It lacks a known antigen. No clone much larger than this one lies a single base away; base qualities are absent.

This specimen's time point label, interpreted: blood sample drawn before combined kidney and bone marrow transplant. Thawed PBMCs were FACS-sorted into unstimulated Tregs (CD4+CD25+CD127-), CD4+ non-Tregs (CD4+CD25-), CD4 cells and CD8 cells. Prior to Treg sorting, thawed PBMCs were rested overnight at 37 degrees C with roughly 200 IU/ml IL-2. Patients were 4 combined kidney and bone marrow transplant recipients from the ITN036ST trial, and only these trial subjects had samples available. Healthy control blood was processed to PBMCs with a Ficoll density gradient and then cryopreserved, whereas patient PBMCs were collected both before and after transplant. Genomic DNA was extracted from sorted cells with the QIAGEN DNeasy Blood and Tissue Kit for TCRbeta CDR3 sequencing. Through immunoSEQ, high-throughput TCRbeta CDR3 sequencing was done commercially, including PCR amplification with internal controls and bias correction. The study's processing was this. Unique productive TCRbeta sequences were defined by CDR3 nucleotide sequence when primers matched and otherwise by CDR3 amino acid sequence together with Vbeta and Jbeta genes. To correct for sorting error, sequences found in more than one sorted population at a frequency ratio of 2:1 or less were discarded, and the remaining shared sequences were assigned to the population with the higher frequency. A sequence was defined as donor-reactive if the sequence was expanded at least 5-fold in CFSE-low cells compared with unstimulated cells and had a frequency of at least 0.01% in CFSE-low cells. Repertoire divergence was quantified by Jensen-Shannon divergence using the top 100 TCRbeta sequences ranked by frequency. For any sample with multiple sequencing runs, sorting error was corrected in each run separately before the runs were pooled. In its TCRdb copy, this immuneACCESS table keeps in-frame sequences only and misses some clones. Where compared with another copy, unresolved V genes explain less than half of these, and the others have no known cause. V and J calls and clone size are those listed in that table; D and trimming were worked out from the DNA. The sample yields under 95,000 clones; approximately 89% were counted once. Approximately 0.35% of the sample comes from the top ten.

From the germline V gene, CDR1 is KGHSH and CDR2 is LQKENI. The CDR3 goes from the cysteine to the phenylalanine over 15 residues. The read is trimmed to its CDR3 DNA, 45 bases read in frame from base 1. Deletion took 4 bases off V and 0 bases off J, with a span of 13 bases between the germline ends. The rearrangement joined TRBV18 to TRBJ2-7; tentative D gene TRBD1, with 5 bases matching. The source material was Tregs from blood, sampled before the transplant. The clonotype originates from a human donor who received a combined kidney and bone marrow transplant. The DNA sequence follows: TGTGCCAGCTCACTTACAGGTTTAAGCTCCTACGAGCAGTACTTC. The encoded protein is CASSLTGLSSYEQYF.